One and the same sample provided the 3 T cell receptor beta chains below, sequenced in a study of blood T cell repertoires in COVID-19. Some clones are missing from TCRdb's copy, which holds only in-frame ones; the method was immunoSEQ multiplex PCR. The repertoire holds 200,000 to 250,000 clones, with about four fifths as singletons. Sequencing input: peripheral blood. The receptor set was obtained from a woman in her thirties or forties with acute or convalescent COVID-19.

The chain uses TRBV4-1 and TRBJ1-4; D unclear. This CDR3 spans 15 amino acids. Trimming removed 1 base from V and 6 bases from J, with 12 bases in between. Germline loops: CDR1 MGHRA, CDR2 YSYEKL. CDR3 sequence: CASSQGTQAHEKLFF. DNA for the CDR3: TGCGCCAGCAGCCAAGGTACCCAGGCACATGAAAAACTGTTTTTT.

V and J are TRBV30 and TRBJ1-2; D gene ambiguous. This CDR3 has 12 residues. Trimming shortened V by 1 base and J by 4 bases, and 7 bases separated the two germline ends. From germline, CDR1 is GTSNPN and CDR2 SVGIG (reference sequence). This CDR3 reads CAWSEAIYGYTF. The CDR3 DNA is TGTGCCTGGAGTGAAGCAATCTATGGCTACACCTTC.

The table lists this clone with a few counts. The chain joins TRBV7-2 to TRBJ2-7; D might be TRBD2 (5 bases). The V and J ends lost 2 bases and 1 base respectively, with 12 bases between them. Germline CDR1 SGHTA, CDR2 FQGNSA. The CDR3 runs to 15 residues. The CDR3 DNA is TGTGCCAGCAGCTTACGTAGCGAATTTTCCTACGAGCAGTACTTC. Translating gives CASSLRSEFSYEQYF. The complete variable domain, with remaining parts taken from reference TRBV7-2 and TRBJ2-7, reads GAGVSQSPSNKVTEKGKDVELRCDPISGHTALYWYRQSLGQGLEFLIYFQGNSAPDKSGLPSDRFSAERTGGSVSTLTIQRTQQEDSAVYLCASSLRSEFSYEQYFGPGTRLTVT.